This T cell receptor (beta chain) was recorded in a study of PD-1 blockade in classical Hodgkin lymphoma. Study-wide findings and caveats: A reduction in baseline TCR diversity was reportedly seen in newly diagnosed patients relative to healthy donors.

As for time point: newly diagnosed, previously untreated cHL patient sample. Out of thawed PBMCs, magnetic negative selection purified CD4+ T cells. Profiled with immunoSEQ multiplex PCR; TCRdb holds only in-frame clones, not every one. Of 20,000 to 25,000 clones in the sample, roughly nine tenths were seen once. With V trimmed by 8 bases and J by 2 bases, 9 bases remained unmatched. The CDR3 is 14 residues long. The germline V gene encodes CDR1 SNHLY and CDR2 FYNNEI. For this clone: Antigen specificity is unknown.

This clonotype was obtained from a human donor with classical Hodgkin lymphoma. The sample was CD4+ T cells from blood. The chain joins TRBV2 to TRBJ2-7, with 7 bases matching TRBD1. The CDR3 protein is CASGRQGSTYEQYF. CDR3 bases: TGTGCCAGCGGCCGACAGGGTAGCACCTACGAGCAGTACTTC.